This TCR beta chain came from a study of technical replicates of blood from a handful of donors. J lost 5 bases, V lost 1 base, and 9 bases had no gene match. Germline V gives CDR1 SGDLS, CDR2 YYNGEE. The CDR3 is 17 amino acids. Libraries were prepared by immunoSEQ multiplex PCR; TCRdb keeps only in-frame clonotypes and omits some of them. The sample lists 55,000 to 65,000 clones, 97% occurring once. Material for sequencing was T cells isolated from PBMCs. The TCR comes from a human donor in good health. The rearrangement links TRBV9 to TRBJ2-2; 9 bases align to TRBD1. CDR3 nucleotide sequence: TGTGCCAGCAGCGTATCCCCGACAGGGGGAGGTACCGGGGAGCTGTTTTTT. Its protein is CASSVSPTGGGTGELFF.